Shown below are 18 T cell receptor beta chains from a single sample sequenced in a study of Ad26.COV2.S vaccination and SARS-CoV-2 variants. Treatment: some 20 received Ad26.COV2.S at low or high dose, single or two shots; several received placebo; per-sample allocation not given. Samples came from day 63 after the first vaccine or placebo injection. The table came from immunoSEQ multiplex PCR; TCRdb's copy has only in-frame clones and leaves some out. The table has approximately 400,000 clones, approximately 83% seen once. The sequenced sample was peripheral blood, obtained in a trial of Ad26.COV2.S vaccine versus placebo. The receptor source for this set is a person between 18 and 59 years old who received the Ad26.COV2.S COVID-19 vaccine or a placebo.

The chain joins TRBV19 to TRBJ1-1; D gene uncertain. The CDR3 runs 13 residues. The germline gives CDR1 LNHDA, CDR2 SQIVND (reference sequence). Trimming removed 6 bases from V and 2 bases from J, with 10 bases in between. The CDR3 loop reads CASSRGANTEAFF. CDR3 sequence (DNA): TGTGCCAGTAGCCGTGGAGCCAACACTGAAGCTTTCTTT. Using reference TRBV19 and TRBJ1-1 for the parts outside the CDR3, the full variable domain is DGGITQSPKYLFRKEGQNVTLSCEQNLNHDAMYWYRQDPGQGLRLIYYSQIVNDFQKGDIAEGYSVSREKKESFPLTVTSAQKNPTAFYLCASSRGANTEAFFGQGTRLTVV.

The chain couples TRBV5-6 to TRBJ2-7, with D uncertain. The CDR3 length is 16 residues. Germline V CDR1 and CDR2: SGHDT, YYEEEE. The germline V and J ends were trimmed by 1 base and 0 bases, with 14 bases remaining between them. CDR3 bases: TGTGCCAGCAGCTTGAACGGAAGGTTCAGCTCCTACGAGCAGTACTTC. Translated: CASSLNGRFSSYEQYF.

The chain has TRBV18 and TRBJ2-2, with D hard to call. CDR3 length: 15 amino acids. The germline V gene has CDR1 KGHSH and CDR2 LQKENI. V was clipped by 3 bases and J by 1 base, with 9 bases between them. CDR3 nucleotide sequence: TGTGCCAGCTCACCGTCAGCGAGGAACACCGGGGAGCTGTTTTTT. It encodes CASSPSARNTGELFF.

J is TRBJ1-2 and V is TRBV7-2; D ambiguous. The CDR3 length is 14 residues. Germline CDR1 SGHTA, CDR2 FQGNSA. V dropped 5 bases and J dropped 0 bases, with 10 bases sitting between them. The CDR3 nucleotides read TGTGCCAGCAGCCAATATCCAGCTAACTATGGCTACACCTTC. This codes for CASSQYPANYGYTF.

This clone was seen just once. The gene calls are TRBV28 and TRBJ2-7; D is perhaps TRBD1 (6 bases). This CDR3 has 15 residues. Germline V lookup: CDR1 MDHEN, CDR2 SYDVKM. V was clipped by 4 bases and J by 3 bases, with 16 bases between them. The DNA for the CDR3 is TGTGCCAGCAGTTCCGGAGGACGAGGGGGCTACGAGCAGTACTTC. Translation gives CASSSGGRGGYEQYF.

The chain links TRBV19 to TRBJ1-5; D call uncertain. The CDR3 loop spans 13 amino acids. Germline V lookup: CDR1 LNHDA, CDR2 SQIVND (reference sequence). The V and J ends lost 0 bases and 4 bases respectively, with 4 bases between them. As DNA, the CDR3 is TGTGCCAGTAGTATAGATCCGAATCAGCCCCAGCATTTT. This encodes CASSIDPNQPQHF.

This chain links TRBV19 with TRBJ1-1, with unresolved D. The CDR3 runs 13 residues. V shed 7 bases and J shed 1 base, with 10 bases lying between them. Germline CDR1 is LNHDA and CDR2 is SQIVND (reference sequence). The CDR3: CASMVLGNTEAFF. The CDR3 DNA reads as TGTGCCAGTATGGTTTTAGGGAACACTGAAGCTTTCTTT.

The chain couples TRBV9 to TRBJ2-7; 7 positions agree with TRBD1. The J segment lost 0 bases and the V segment lost 0 bases, leaving 6 bases of the junction unmatched. Germline V gives CDR1 SGDLS, CDR2 YYNGEE. The CDR3 length is 16 residues. CDR3 protein: CASSVGGDRNSYEQYF. DNA for the CDR3: TGTGCCAGCAGCGTAGGAGGGGACAGAAACTCCTACGAGCAGTACTTC.

This clone was seen once. For the CDR3, the DNA is TGTGCCAGTAATCGCGCAAGGGGTAACTATGGCTACACCTTC. Protein: CASNRARGNYGYTF. This sequence joins TRBV19 and TRBJ1-2, with D perhaps TRBD1 (5 bases). The CDR3 contains 14 residues. The germline V and J ends were trimmed by 7 bases and 1 base, with 13 bases remaining between them. CDR1 is LNHDA, CDR2 SQIVND, per germline (reference sequence).

In its sample, this clone was seen a few times. The genes are TRBV9 and TRBJ1-1; TRBD1 matches at 8 bases. Germline V gene data show CDR1 as SGDLS and CDR2 as YYNGEE. The CDR3 covers 16 residues. V trimming: 7 bases; J trimming: 0 bases; junction bases outside the gene matches: 11. CDR3 nucleotides: TGTGCCAGCCGACCTACAGGGGGGCCTATGAACACTGAAGCTTTCTTT. As protein: CASRPTGGPMNTEAFF.

The CDR3 reads CASSLSLGDGSPLHF. The CDR3 DNA is TGCGCCAGCAGCTTGTCACTAGGGGATGGATCACCCCTCCACTTT. The chain has TRBV5-1 and TRBJ1-6; D perhaps matches TRBD1 (5 bases). Per the germline V gene, CDR1 is SGHRS and CDR2 is YFSETQ. CDR3 length: 15 residues. The V end lost 1 base, the J end lost 10 bases, and 15 bases lay between the germline ends.

This chain connects TRBV7-9 to TRBJ2-2; TRBD1 agrees at 8 bases. Trimming removed 4 bases from V and 5 bases from J; junction bases left unmatched: 9. This CDR3 region has 16 residues. Germline lookup yields CDR1 SEHNR and CDR2 FQNEAQ (reference sequence). The CDR3 nucleotides read TGTGCCAGCAGCTCGGTCGGACAGGGTGTAACCGGGGAGCTGTTTTTT. It specifies CASSSVGQGVTGELFF.

This sequence joins TRBV3-1 (or the pseudogene TRBV3-2) and TRBJ1-2; TRBD1 agrees at 9 bases. CDR3 length equals 15 residues. Germline V gene lookup returns CDR1 LGHDT and CDR2 YNNKEL (reference sequence). V shed 0 bases, J shed 7 bases, and the junction held 6 bases outside the gene matches. For the CDR3, the DNA is TGTGCCAGCAGCCAAGATCCACAGGGGGCGTCTGGCTACACCTTC. It specifies CASSQDPQGASGYTF.

Here the CDR3 reads CASSSRAGAVEYF. CDR3 bases: TGTGCCAGCAGCTCGCGGGCGGGGGCGGTCGAGTACTTC. The chain is built from TRBV5-5 and TRBJ2-7; D is perhaps TRBD2 (7 bases). V dropped 3 bases and J dropped 11 bases, with 18 bases sitting between them. Germline V gives CDR1 SGHKS, CDR2 YYEKEE (reference sequence). There are 13 residues in the CDR3.

The chain carries TRBV11-3 and TRBJ2-5; 9 bases line up with TRBD2. The junction had 6 bases not matched to a gene; V was cut back by 5 bases and J by 5 bases. CDR1 SGHNT and CDR2 YENEEA come from the germline V gene. The CDR3 totals 14 residues. The CDR3 spells CASSAGGGPETQYF. DNA for the CDR3: TGTGCCAGCAGCGCGGGAGGGGGGCCCGAGACCCAGTACTTC.

In nucleotides, the CDR3 is TGTGCCAGCAGCTTAGGCTCAAGCTCCTACAATGAGCAGTTCTTC. Protein product: CASSLGSSSYNEQFF. The J gene is TRBJ2-1, the V gene TRBV7-3, with D uncertain. CDR1 is SGHTA and CDR2 is FQGTGA in the germline V gene. The CDR3 sequence is 15 residues long. V was cut by 2 bases and J by 0 bases, with 8 bases left in between.

Only a few counts were recorded for this clone. The chain is built from TRBV6-2 or TRBV6-3 and TRBJ1-5; D unclear. The germline V and J ends were trimmed by 2 bases and 7 bases, with 12 bases remaining between them. The CDR3 covers 14 residues. Germline assignment: CDR1 MNHEY and CDR2 SVGEGT. The DNA of the CDR3 is TGTGCCAGCAGTTACAGGCAGAGTGGACAGCCCCAGCATTTT. It yields the protein CASSYRQSGQPQHF.

V and J are TRBV10-3 and TRBJ2-7, with D unresolved. The CDR3 runs 12 residues. Germline V gives CDR1 ENHRY, CDR2 SYGVKD. V lost 4 bases and J lost 5, with 9 bases in between. CDR3 amino acids: CAISVRSNEQYF. CDR3 nucleotide sequence: TGTGCCATCAGTGTGAGGTCCAACGAGCAGTACTTC.